The present T cell receptor beta chain was sequenced within a study of regulatory T cells in long-lasting Graves disease. Through Arm-PCR of CDR3 regions and iRepertoire HTBI primers, TCR beta libraries were built. TCRdb passed the multiplex PCR reads through MiXCR, listing each CDR3 protein once. The sample gives approximately 540,000 distinct CDR3 sequences, approximately 12% of which show up once; approximately 9% is in the top ten. Looked up from germline, CDR1 is MNHNS and CDR2 is SASEGT. V was shortened by 6 bases and J by 0 bases, with 12 bases between the two germline ends. The CDR3 spans 15 residues. Time point here: newly diagnosed GD, antithyroid drugs for less than 3 months. Construction of the TCR library relied on RNA isolated from PBMCs. These same data were also listed under a study on T cells in Graves' hyperthyroidism and ophthalmopathy.

The rearrangement uses TRBV6-1 and TRBJ1-3; unclear D gene. The source of this sequence is a woman younger than 45 with Graves disease. Sequences were derived from peripheral blood mononuclear cells (PBMCs), sampled at new diagnosis, from a patient treated with antithyroid drugs. In DNA form, the CDR3 reads TGTGCCAGCAGCCCTGACGGAGGCTCTGGAAACACCATATATTTT. Translated: CASSPDGGSGNTIYF.